A selection of T cell receptor beta chains follows, all from one sample in a study of T cells in Graves' hyperthyroidism and ophthalmopathy. TCRdb independently ran MiXCR on the multiplex PCR reads; one entry per CDR3 protein. The sample contains over 500,000 distinct CDR3 sequences, 14% of which appear only once. The specimen sequenced was blood. The origin of the receptors is a woman in her thirties or forties with Graves' hyperthyroidism. Both conserved end residues are part of each CDR3. The order of the fields is D gene, V gene, J gene, clone size, CDR3 protein, CDR3 DNA. The D gene is left open where the match is weak. Expanded clones are given a class, and other clones once, few, many or no size at all.

NA	TRBV2	TRBJ2-5	many	CASSELGMETQYF	TGTGCCAGCAGTGAGTTAGGGATGGAGACCCAGTACTTC
TRBD2	TRBV11-1	TRBJ2-3	NA	CASSRTSGSWRPDTQYF	TGTGCCAGCAGCCGGACTAGCGGGAGTTGGCGCCCGGATACGCAGTATTTT
NA	TRBV6-6	TRBJ1-5	many	CASSYIQGNNQPQHF	TGTGCCAGCAGTTACATCCAGGGTAACAATCAGCCCCAGCATTTT
TRBD2	TRBV20-1	TRBJ2-5	many	CSAYGTSGREGETQYF	TGCAGTGCTTACGGGACTAGCGGGAGAGAGGGAGAGACCCAGTACTTC
NA	TRBV28	TRBJ1-3	NA	CATPAGCSSGNTIYF	TGTGCCACCCCCGCCGGGTGTAGCTCTGGAAACACCATATATTTT
NA	TRBV18	TRBJ1-5	many	CASSPGNQPQHF	TGTGCCAGCTCACCAGGCAATCAGCCCCAGCATTTT
NA	TRBV5-1	TRBJ2-2	NA	CASSQQDTGELFF	TGCGCCAGCAGCCAACAGGACACCGGGGAGCTGTTTTTT
NA	TRBV5-1	TRBJ2-1	many	CASRRRGVDNEQFF	TGCGCCAGCAGACGAAGGGGAGTTGATAATGAGCAGTTCTTC
NA	TRBV30	TRBJ2-7	many	CAWSIKQGYEQYF	TGTGCCTGGAGTATAAAACAGGGCTACGAGCAGTACTTC
NA	TRBV5-6	TRBJ1-1	many	CASSPPGPTGQGEAFF	TGTGCCAGCAGCCCTCCGGGACCTACAGGGCAGGGTGAAGCTTTCTTT
NA	TRBV15	TRBJ2-1	once	CATSPQSGTEQFF	TGTGCCACCAGCCCCCAATCGGGGACAGAGCAGTTCTTC
TRBD1	TRBV27	TRBJ1-1	many	CASIQGPMNTEAFF	TGTGCCAGCATACAGGGGCCCATGAACACTGAAGCTTTCTTT
NA	TRBV11-3	TRBJ1-1	many	CASSPDRMNTEAFF	TGTGCCAGCAGCCCGGACAGAATGAACACTGAAGCTTTCTTT
NA	TRBV19	TRBJ1-5	few	CASSPSGAGFQPQHF	TGTGCCAGTAGCCCATCCGGCGCAGGGTTTCAGCCCCAGCATTTT
NA	TRBV6-1	TRBJ1-1	many	CASRAGTLEAFF	TGTGCCAGCCGGGCAGGGACCCTTGAAGCTTTCTTT
NA	TRBV29-1	TRBJ2-1	few	CSVEALGDEQFF	TGCAGCGTTGAAGCCTTGGGTGATGAGCAGTTCTTC
TRBD2	TRBV29-1	TRBJ2-1	NA	CSVAPGVLAGGTYNEQFF	TGCAGCGTTGCTCCCGGAGTATTAGCGGGAGGAACTTACAATGAGCAGTTCTTC
NA	TRBV30	TRBJ2-7	many	CAWSVNQAEQYF	TGTGCCTGGAGTGTAAATCAGGCCGAGCAGTACTTC